Listed below are T cell receptor beta chains from one sample, sequenced in a study of T cells in Graves' hyperthyroidism and ophthalmopathy. TCRdb re-derived calls from the multiplex PCR reads in MiXCR, one entry per CDR3 protein. Found here are 600,000 to 800,000 distinct CDR3 sequences, roughly a third of them singletons; the top ten hold around 30%. Material: blood. The source is a woman aged 40-49 years with Graves' hyperthyroidism. Both conserved end residues are part of each CDR3. The D gene is left open where the match is weak. The size field is filled for only some rows; it gives once, few, many or a size class.

d_call	j_call	clone_size	v_call	cdr3_nt	cdr3_aa
.	TRBJ1-5	.	TRBV6-6	TGTGCCAGCAGTTTAAGGGCGGCGGATCAGCCCCAGCATTTT	CASSLRAADQPQHF
.	TRBJ2-2	.	TRBV7-9	TGTGCCAGCAGCTTACGATACGGAGAGACCGGGGAGCTGTTTTTT	CASSLRYGETGELFF
.	TRBJ1-4	many	TRBV6-5	TGTGCCAGCAGTGACCCGGGCGCGGGAAAACTGTTTTTT	CASSDPGAGKLFF
.	TRBJ2-5	few	TRBV2	TGTGCCAGCAGTCCCCGCAGGGCCGGGTGGGAGACCCAGTACTTC	CASSPRRAGWETQYF
.	TRBJ1-2	.	TRBV7-9	TGTGCCAGCAGCTTTGGCTTACTCAACTATGGCTACACCTTC	CASSFGLLNYGYTF
.	TRBJ1-2	many	TRBV20-1	TGCAGTGCTAGTCCGTGGGTGGGGGACTATGGCTACACCTTC	CSASPWVGDYGYTF
.	TRBJ1-1	few	TRBV4-1	TGCGCCAGCAGCCAGACCTTGTGGGGGAAGGCTTTCTTT	CASSQTLWGKAFF
.	TRBJ1-2	few	TRBV12-3/TRBV12-4	TGTGCCAGCAGCCAAAGTGTGAGTTCTCGCTACACCTTC	CASSQSVSSRYTF
.	TRBJ1-5	many	TRBV7-2	TGTGCCAGCAGCTTAAGGGTTAGCGGTGCGAATCAGCCCCAGCATTTT	CASSLRVSGANQPQHF
TRBD1	TRBJ1-2	many	TRBV10-3	TGTGCCATCAGTGAGGGAGACTCCGGGACAGGATTAGGCTACACCTTC	CAISEGDSGTGLGYTF
TRBD1	TRBJ1-4	.	TRBV29-1	TGCAGCGCTGCCCCACAGGGGTATAATGAAAAACTGTTTTTT	CSAAPQGYNEKLFF
TRBD2	TRBJ2-2	.	TRBV10-3	TGTGCCATCGCGGGACTAGCGGGCAGGGACGGGGAGCTGTTTTTT	CAIAGLAGRDGELFF
.	TRBJ1-5	many	TRBV19	TGTGCCAGTAGTATTGGCAGGGTATATCAGCCCCAGCATTTT	CASSIGRVYQPQHF
TRBD1	TRBJ1-2	many	TRBV19	TGTGCCAGTAGTTTCGGACAGGGGGCGTCATATGGCTACACCTTC	CASSFGQGASYGYTF
TRBD2	TRBJ2-7	many	TRBV4-3	TGCGCCAGCAGCCAAGGACTAGCGGGATCCTACGAGCAGTACTTC	CASSQGLAGSYEQYF
.	TRBJ2-5	many	TRBV7-9	TGTGCCAGCAGCTTTCTAGGAACACAAGAGACCCAGTACTTC	CASSFLGTQETQYF
.	TRBJ2-5	few	TRBV11-2	TGTGCCAGCAGCTTAGGTCGCAGGGGAAAGGGAGAGACCCAGTACTTC	CASSLGRRGKGETQYF
TRBD1	TRBJ1-2	many	TRBV2	TGTGCCAGCAGGCCGACTCAACAGGGGGGCTACACCTTC	CASRPTQQGGYTF
.	TRBJ2-5	.	TRBV11-1	TGTGCCAGCAGCCTCCCCCTTGATAGCTGGCAAGAGACCCAGTACTTC	CASSLPLDSWQETQYF
.	TRBJ2-6	few	TRBV9	TGTGCCAGCAGCGTAGTCCAGTTGGGCTCCTCTGGGGCCAACGTCCTGACTTTC	CASSVVQLGSSGANVLTF
TRBD1	TRBJ2-7	.	TRBV19	TGTGCCAGTAGTACAACCTCAGGGGGCTTCGTATCCTACGAGCAGTACTTC	CASSTTSGGFVSYEQYF
.	TRBJ1-5	.	TRBV9	TGTGCCAGCAGCGCTTCCGGAACAGAGAATCAGCCCCAGCATTTT	CASSASGTENQPQHF
TRBD1	TRBJ2-1	.	TRBV7-9	TGTGCCAGCAGCTTGCCAGGGGGCCATAATGAGCAGTTCTTC	CASSLPGGHNEQFF
.	TRBJ1-5	many	TRBV10-3	TGTGCCATCAGTGACCCCCACGGTGGTGCAGGAGTCCAGCCCCAGCATTTT	CAISDPHGGAGVQPQHF
.	TRBJ1-6	.	TRBV12-3/TRBV12-4	TGTGCCAGCAGTTTCGGGGCCCCCGGGGATTCACCCCTCCACTTT	CASSFGAPGDSPLHF
TRBD1	TRBJ1-5	many	TRBV10-3	TGTGCCATCAGGGACCAGGGGGATAGCAATCAGCCCCAGCATTTT	CAIRDQGDSNQPQHF
TRBD1	TRBJ2-5	few	TRBV20-1	TGCAGTGCTAGTGCAGGACAGGGGGCGCTTAATGGAGAGACCCAGTACTTC	CSASAGQGALNGETQYF
.	TRBJ2-2	.	TRBV2	TGTGCCAGCGACAGGTGGCAGCTGTTTTTT	CASDRWQLFF
TRBD1	TRBJ1-2	many	TRBV20-1	TGCAGTGCTACGGGACAGGGAGGGGGCTACACCTTC	CSATGQGGGYTF
TRBD1	TRBJ1-2	.	TRBV10-2	TGCGCCAGCAGGGGGAGCAGACAGGGGGGTCGATATGGCTACACCTTC	CASRGSRQGGRYGYTF
.	TRBJ1-2	few	TRBV19	TGTGCCAGTAGTATATTAAGACCGGCGGACTATGGCTACACCTTC	CASSILRPADYGYTF
.	TRBJ2-3	many	TRBV2	TGTGCCAGCAGTAGGGACCTCACAGATACGCAGTATTTT	CASSRDLTDTQYF
TRBD1	TRBJ2-7	many	TRBV9	TGTGCCAGCAGCGTAAGGGACAGCCCTTTC	CASSVRDSPF
TRBD2	TRBJ2-7	few	TRBV10-3	TGTGCCAGCAGTTACTACCGGGGGGGCGGCTACGAGCAGTACTTC	CASSYYRGGGYEQYF
.	TRBJ2-2	.	TRBV10-2	TGCGCCAGCAGTGAGTCGGTGGGGAACACCGGGGAGCTGTTTTTT	CASSESVGNTGELFF
.	TRBJ1-1	.	TRBV7-2	TGTGCCAGCAGTCCCGGGACTAGCGGGAATGAAGCTTTCTTT	CASSPGTSGNEAFF
.	TRBJ2-2	.	TRBV5-1	TGCGCCAGCAGCTTGGACAGGGAGAGAAACACCGGGGAGCTGTTTTTT	CASSLDRERNTGELFF
.	TRBJ2-5	.	TRBV2	TGTGCCAGCAGTGCTCAAGGGGTGGAGACCCAGTACTTC	CASSAQGVETQYF
TRBD1	TRBJ1-2	.	TRBV10-3	TGTGCCACCAGTGAGACAGGGTCTCGCTACACCTTC	CATSETGSRYTF
.	TRBJ1-1	few	TRBV6-5	TGTGCCAGCAGTCCTACGGTTGGGGCACGAGCTTTCTTT	CASSPTVGARAFF
TRBD1	TRBJ2-7	many	TRBV7-6	TGTGCCAGCAGGCAAACCGGGACAGGGGAGTTCGAGCAGTACTTC	CASRQTGTGEFEQYF
TRBD1	TRBJ2-6	.	TRBV15	TGTGCCACCAGCAGAGGGGGCGGGACAGGGGGGTCTGGGGCCAACGTCCTGACTTTC	CATSRGGGTGGSGANVLTF
.	TRBJ1-1	many	TRBV2	TGTGCCAGCAGCCGGGACCCCAACACTGAAGCTTTCTTT	CASSRDPNTEAFF
.	TRBJ2-6	.	TRBV29-1	TGCAGCGTTGCGACAGGGGCCAACGTCCTGACTTTC	CSVATGANVLTF
TRBD1	TRBJ1-4	.	TRBV19	TGTGCCAGTAGTGCCGGACAGGGGGCGCCCGAAAAACTGTTTTTT	CASSAGQGAPEKLFF
.	TRBJ1-3	few	TRBV7-2	TGTGCCAGCAGCTTAGAGGCGGGTGCGGCTGGAAACACCATATATTTT	CASSLEAGAAGNTIYF
.	TRBJ1-1	few	TRBV29-1	TGCAGCGTCACGCCCGACAGGTCTAGAACTGAAGCTTTCTTT	CSVTPDRSRTEAFF
.	TRBJ2-5	many	TRBV19	TGTGCCAGTAGTATGGGTGTAAGCGAGACCCAGTACTTC	CASSMGVSETQYF
TRBD1	TRBJ1-2	.	TRBV10-2	TGTGCCAGCAGTTACGTGGGCAGGGGGGTTAATGGCTACACCTTC	CASSYVGRGVNGYTF
.	TRBJ1-3	many	TRBV2	TGTGCCAAGGGGTCGGAAGCCTCTGGAAACACCATATATTTT	CAKGSEASGNTIYF
.	TRBJ2-7	.	TRBV20-1	TGCAGTGCTAGAGCGGGTGAAGGGGTTACCTACGAGCAGTACTTC	CSARAGEGVTYEQYF
.	TRBJ1-2	few	TRBV7-9	TGTGCCAGCAGAACACAGGGAAAGGCTAACTATGGCTACACCTTC	CASRTQGKANYGYTF
.	TRBJ1-4	.	TRBV9	TGTGCCAGCAGCGTAGGGGCAAGCCCTGAAAAACTGTTTTTT	CASSVGASPEKLFF
.	TRBJ2-7	many	TRBV25-1	TGTGCCAGCACCCTCCGAGGGGGCTACGAGCAGTACTTC	CASTLRGGYEQYF
.	TRBJ2-7	few	TRBV25-1	TGTGCCAGCAGTGACCGCTCCTTGGGGGCCTACGAGCAGTACTTC	CASSDRSLGAYEQYF
TRBD1	TRBJ1-1	.	TRBV7-2	TGTGCCAGCAGTGTAGCGGGACAGGGGAACACTGAAGCTTTCTTT	CASSVAGQGNTEAFF
TRBD2	TRBJ2-5	many	TRBV7-2	TGTGCCAGCACGGGAGGGGAGACCCAGTACTTC	CASTGGETQYF